These 30 T cell receptor beta chains originate from one sample sequenced in a study of blood T cell repertoires in COVID-19. TCRdb's copy holds only in-frame clones and misses some; the assay was immunoSEQ multiplex PCR. The data contain some 200,000 clones, 70% to 90% of them singletons. The sample comprised peripheral blood. These receptors originate from a man aged 55-75 years with active or convalescent COVID-19.

The chain carries TRBV7-2 and TRBJ2-5; 9 bases are shared with TRBD1. V gave up 4 bases and J gave up 11 bases; unmatched junction bases: 8. The germline V gene encodes CDR1 SGHTA and CDR2 FQGNSA. The CDR3 consists of 13 residues. The CDR3, as DNA: TGTGCCAGCAGCTCCGGGACAGGGTCACTTCAGTACTTC. This codes for CASSSGTGSLQYF.

V is TRBV5-1 and J is TRBJ1-1; D is uncertain. The length of the CDR3 is 14 residues. CDR1 and CDR2 from the germline V gene are SGHRS and YFSETQ. Trimming pared 0 bases from V and 5 bases from J, leaving 11 bases between. This chain's CDR3 is CASSLAGEGTEAFF. CDR3 sequence (DNA): TGCGCCAGCAGCTTGGCGGGCGAGGGTACTGAAGCTTTCTTT.

In regard to this clone: Other DNA sequences in this specimen translate into the identical CDR3. This chain joins TRBV5-1 and TRBJ2-3, with 10 bases lining up with TRBD2. J was trimmed by 6 bases and V by 0 bases; bases with no gene match: 4. Germline CDR1 SGHRS, CDR2 YFSETQ. The length of the CDR3 is 15 residues. The CDR3 DNA is TGCGCCAGCAGCTTGGAGGGTAGCGGGGGGGATACGCAGTATTTT. This codes for CASSLEGSGGDTQYF.

The CDR3 is CASSLASGSYNSPLHF. The DNA of the CDR3 is TGCGCCAGCAGCTTGGCTTCAGGGTCCTATAATTCACCCCTCCACTTT. The chain links TRBV5-1 to TRBJ1-6, with D possibly TRBD1 on 5 matching bases. This CDR3 contains 16 residues. Trimming removed 0 bases from V and 1 base from J, with 8 bases in between. Germline V gives CDR1 SGHRS, CDR2 YFSETQ.

The chain combines TRBV18 with TRBJ2-2; D possibly corresponds to TRBD1 (5 bases). The CDR3 has 14 residues. Germline V gene lookup returns CDR1 KGHSH and CDR2 LQKENI. Trimming cost V 3 bases and J 1 base, with 6 bases left between them. CDR3 sequence (DNA): TGTGCCAGCTCACCTGACAGGAACACCGGGGAGCTGTTTTTT. This encodes CASSPDRNTGELFF.

The chain has TRBV5-1 and TRBJ1-1, with 7 bases that match TRBD1. V shed 0 bases, J shed 0 bases, and the junction held 5 bases outside the gene matches. Germline V gives CDR1 SGHRS, CDR2 YFSETQ. The CDR3 runs 16 residues. The CDR3 coding sequence is TGCGCCAGCAGCTTGGGACAGGGAATTATGAACACTGAAGCTTTCTTT. This translates into CASSLGQGIMNTEAFF.

This clone came up a few times. This chain joins TRBV11-3 and TRBJ2-1; 7 nucleotides align to TRBD2. Germline V lookup: CDR1 SGHNT, CDR2 YENEEA. The CDR3 sequence is 13 residues long. V was pared by 6 bases and J by 5 bases, with 4 bases of the junction left unmatched. CDR3 nucleotides: TGTGCCAGCAGTTGGGGGGGTAACAATGAGCAGTTCTTC. Amino acid sequence: CASSWGGNNEQFF.

The chain uses TRBV2 and TRBJ2-1; D unresolved. The CDR3 sequence is 16 residues long. Germline CDR1 and CDR2: SNHLY and FYNNEI. With 1 base removed from V and 2 bases from J, the gap between germline ends came to 12 bases. CDR3 loop: CASSEGFGGPYNEQFF. Written as DNA, the CDR3 is TGTGCCAGCAGTGAAGGATTTGGCGGCCCCTACAATGAGCAGTTCTTC.

V usage is TRBV19 and J usage is TRBJ2-5, with 7 bases aligning to TRBD1. The ends lost 9 bases at V and 5 bases at J; junction bases unmatched: 3. Germline V CDR1 and CDR2: LNHDA, SQIVND (reference sequence). This CDR3 has 11 residues. In DNA form, the CDR3 reads TGTGCCAGAGACAGGGACGAGACCCAGTACTTC. Protein sequence: CARDRDETQYF.

The chain couples TRBV7-3 to TRBJ2-4; no firm D call. The germline CDR1 and CDR2 sequences are SGHTA and FQGTGA. CDR3 length: 13 residues. Between the trimmed V and J ends, which lost 2 bases and 10 bases, there was a span of 12 bases. The CDR3 nucleotides are TGTGCCAGCAGCTTAGAATCAGGAAAAATTCAGTACTTC. Its protein is CASSLESGKIQYF.

V is TRBV5-1 and J is TRBJ1-1; TRBD1 aligns across 8 bases. There are 14 residues in the CDR3. The germline CDR1 and CDR2 sequences are SGHRS and YFSETQ. Losses at the gene ends were 4 bases for V and 1 base for J; bases not matched to a gene: 3. CDR3 in DNA: TGCGCCAGCAGCGTCACAGGGGGGAACACTGAAGCTTTCTTT. Amino acid sequence: CASSVTGGNTEAFF.

J is TRBJ1-2 and V is TRBV2; 7 bases agree with TRBD1. This CDR3 has 13 amino acids. From germline, CDR1 is SNHLY and CDR2 FYNNEI. The V and J ends lost 5 bases and 4 bases, in that order; junction bases with no gene match: 4. The CDR3 nucleotides are TGTGCCAGCAGTTGGGACAGTCGCTATGGCTACACCTTC. Its translation is CASSWDSRYGYTF.

The chain combines TRBV20-1 with TRBJ2-1; D unresolved. The germline V gene encodes CDR1 DFQATT and CDR2 SNEGSKA (reference sequence). V lost 3 bases to trimming and J lost 2 bases, with 5 bases between them. This CDR3 is 12 amino acids long. CDR3 nucleotides: TGCAGTGCTAGTAGCACCTACAATGAGCAGTTCTTC. The encoded protein is CSASSTYNEQFF.

The gene calls are TRBV24-1 and TRBJ2-7; D gene ambiguous. CDR1 KGHDR and CDR2 SFDVKD come from the germline V gene. The length of the CDR3 is 14 residues. V was trimmed by 4 bases and J by 7 bases, leaving 16 bases between them. CDR3: CATSEGGVTEEQYF. CDR3 nucleotide sequence: TGTGCCACCAGTGAAGGTGGCGTGACGGAGGAGCAGTACTTC.

This clone was observed a handful of times. Distinct nucleotide sequences in the sample also encode this CDR3. V gene TRBV30 combines with J gene TRBJ1-1; tentative D call: TRBD1 (6 bases). The CDR3 loop spans 14 amino acids. Trimming removed 0 bases from V and 2 bases from J, with 10 bases in between. The germline V gene encodes CDR1 GTSNPN and CDR2 SVGIG (reference sequence). The CDR3 loop reads CAWSVTGRNTEAFF. The DNA of the CDR3 is TGTGCCTGGAGTGTGACAGGCCGTAACACTGAAGCTTTCTTT.

This sequence joins TRBV2 and TRBJ2-5, with TRBD2 identical over 11 bases. V was pared by 4 bases and J by 4 bases, with 8 bases of the junction left unmatched. The length of the CDR3 is 16 residues. Germline CDR1 SNHLY, CDR2 FYNNEI. For the CDR3, the DNA is TGTGCCAGCAGTGTAGCGGGGGGGCCCTTGGGAGAGACCCAGTACTTC. It codes for CASSVAGGPLGETQYF.

The chain couples TRBV7-9 to TRBJ1-1; the D is unclear. Between the trimmed V and J ends, which lost 5 bases and 6 bases, there was a span of 16 bases. Germline CDR1 is SEHNR and CDR2 is FQNEAQ (reference sequence). The CDR3 extends over 14 amino acids. The CDR3 spells CASSARREPPEAFF. The CDR3 bases are TGTGCCAGCAGCGCTAGGAGGGAGCCACCTGAAGCTTTCTTT.

The rearrangement links TRBV7-8 to TRBJ2-7; 8 bases are a match to TRBD1. Germline V gene sequence: CDR1 SGHVS, CDR2 FQNEAQ. V lost 5 bases to trimming and J lost 0 bases; unmatched junction nucleotides: 6. The CDR3 extends over 15 amino acids. CDR3 DNA sequence: TGTGCCAGCAGCCCGAGGACAGGGACCTCCTACGAGCAGTACTTC. Its translation: CASSPRTGTSYEQYF. Based on the CDR3 plus reference TRBV7-8 and TRBJ2-7, the full variable domain is GAGVSQSPRYKVAKRGQDVALRCDPISGHVSLFWYQQALGQGPEFLTYFQNEAQLDKSGLPSDRFFAERPEGSVSTLKIQRTQQEDSAVYLCASSPRTGTSYEQYFGPGTRLTVT.

The rearrangement joins TRBV29-1 to TRBJ2-3; tentative D call: TRBD2 (6 bases). Between the trimmed V and J ends, which lost 4 bases and 6 bases, there was a span of 17 bases. This CDR3 comprises 14 residues. Germline CDR1 SQVTM, CDR2 ANQGSEA. The CDR3 loop reads CSVGNPWEEDTQYF. CDR3 bases: TGCAGCGTTGGGAATCCGTGGGAGGAGGATACGCAGTATTTT.

The CDR3 spells CASSPYSGAGGSGTEAFF. The CDR3 DNA reads TGTGCCAGCTCGCCCTACTCGGGCGCAGGGGGGTCAGGCACTGAAGCTTTCTTT. The chain has TRBV18 and TRBJ1-1; the match to TRBD1 covers 7 bases. Unmatched junction bases numbered 20, after V lost 6 bases and J lost 4 bases. Germline V gene data show CDR1 as KGHSH and CDR2 as LQKENI. The CDR3 consists of 18 residues.

The rearrangement links TRBV4-1 to TRBJ2-7; TRBD1 matches at 8 bases. Germline loops: CDR1 MGHRA, CDR2 YSYEKL. V shed 1 base and J 5 bases; nucleotides not matched to a gene: 1. The CDR3 runs to 13 residues. The CDR3 region has the DNA TGCGCCAGCAGCCAAGCAGGGGGCCACGAGCAGTACTTC. It specifies CASSQAGGHEQYF.

The chain joins TRBV7-2 to TRBJ1-5; maybe TRBD1 (5 bases). V was pared by 1 base and J by 5 bases, with 12 bases between. CDR1 SGHTA and CDR2 FQGNSA come from the germline V gene. CDR3 size: 15 residues. The CDR3 loop reads CASSLGGTLHQPQHF. In DNA form, the CDR3 reads TGTGCCAGCAGCTTAGGCGGGACGCTCCATCAGCCCCAGCATTTT.

The chain employs TRBV5-5 and TRBJ2-7; 7 bases agree with TRBD1. Germline CDR1 and CDR2: SGHKS and YYEKEE (reference sequence). The length of the CDR3 is 15 residues. J lost 2 bases, V lost 4 bases, and 9 bases had no gene match. In nucleotides, the CDR3 is TGTGCCAGCAGCCCCCAGGGGGTACTACCCTACGAGCAGTACTTC. It yields the protein CASSPQGVLPYEQYF.

The genes are TRBV7-2 and TRBJ1-2; D unresolved. The CDR3 length is 13 residues. V was pared by 7 bases and J by 7 bases, with 16 bases between. Germline-derived CDR1 and CDR2 are SGHTA and FQGNSA. CDR3 coding DNA: TGTGCCAGCACCGCGACAACGAGTAGTGGCTACACCTTC. It yields the protein CASTATTSSGYTF.

V and J are TRBV27 and TRBJ2-4; tentatively, D is TRBD1 (6 bases). This CDR3 is 14 amino acids long. Trimming took 5 bases from V and 8 from J, leaving 16 bases between them. In germline, CDR1 is MNHEY, CDR2 SMNVEV (reference sequence). In DNA form, the CDR3 reads TGTGCCAGCAGTCCTTCCCGGGCAGGGGACATTCAGTACTTC. It specifies CASSPSRAGDIQYF.

This chain connects TRBV2 to TRBJ1-5; maybe TRBD1 (5 bases). Trimming left V 6 bases short and J 6 bases short, with 18 bases between. The CDR3 extends over 15 amino acids. Per the germline V gene, CDR1 is SNHLY and CDR2 is FYNNEI. In DNA form, the CDR3 reads TGTGCCAGCAGCAGTGAAGTGGGGGGAGCTCAGCCCCAGCATTTT. Its translation: CASSSEVGGAQPQHF. The full variable domain, rest sourced from reference TRBV2 and TRBJ1-5, is EPEVTQTPSHQVTQMGQEVILRCVPISNHLYFYWYRQILGQKVEFLVSFYNNEISEKSEIFDDQFSVERPDGSNFTLKIRSTKLEDSAMYFCASSSEVGGAQPQHFGDGTRLSIL.

Of note for this clone: At the DNA level, this CDR3 is encoded by other sequences in the same sample as well. The chain is built from TRBV18 and TRBJ1-5, with 8 nucleotides matching TRBD1. Germline CDR1 is KGHSH and CDR2 is LQKENI. This CDR3 has 14 amino acids. V was pared by 4 bases and J by 5 bases, with 4 bases of the junction left unmatched. CDR3 residues: CASSLGQVHQPQHF. As DNA, the CDR3 is TGTGCCAGCTCACTGGGACAGGTACATCAGCCCCAGCATTTT.

This chain uses TRBV24-1 with TRBJ1-5; weak D call: TRBD1 (6 bases). Trimming took off 10 bases at V and 0 bases at J, with 24 bases between the two ends. Germline-derived CDR1 and CDR2 are KGHDR and SFDVKD. The CDR3 totals 18 residues. The DNA for the CDR3 is TGTGCCACTCGGTGGTGCAGGGGTCCTTTGAATAGCAATCAGCCCCAGCATTTT. Its translation is CATRWCRGPLNSNQPQHF.

The chain combines TRBV19 with TRBJ2-1, with 10 bases matching TRBD2. Germline V lookup: CDR1 LNHDA, CDR2 SQIVND (reference sequence). The CDR3 length is 15 residues. V lost 1 base and J lost 7; bases outside the gene matches: 4. The CDR3: CASSIASGGANEQFF. CDR3 nucleotides: TGTGCCAGTAGTATAGCCAGCGGGGGGGCGAATGAGCAGTTCTTC.

V usage is TRBV28 and J usage is TRBJ1-2, with D possibly being TRBD1 (5 bases). The CDR3 is 12 residues long. The V gene's germline CDR1 is MDHEN and CDR2 SYDVKM. With 6 bases removed from V and 4 bases from J, the gap between germline ends came to 9 bases. The CDR3 DNA reads as TGTGCCAGCAGGCCCGGGGGCTATGGCTACACCTTC. Its translation is CASRPGGYGYTF.